This T cell receptor (beta chain) stems from a study of cytomegalovirus exposure and HLA in healthy donors. Study-wide findings and caveats: Association with HLA alleles at 0.05 false discovery rate was found for around 15,000 TCR beta sequences in a later analysis.

Concerning this clone itself: The antigen is undetermined.

The PCR had 60 Vbeta and 13 Jbeta primers. Produced via immunoSEQ multiplex PCR; TCRdb's table is partial and in-frame only. The sample holds fewer than 200,000 clones, 75% to 85% seen once. V trimming: 5 bases; J trimming: 3 bases; junction bases outside the gene matches: 12. Germline CDR1 MNHEY, CDR2 SMNVEV (reference sequence). There are 18 residues in the CDR3. The receptor was isolated from a woman between 18 and 29 years old in good health and CMV-seronegative. The specimen was PBMCs. V and J are TRBV27 and TRBJ2-3; TRBD2 matches 12 bases. The CDR3 protein is CASSPTSGGPVTTDTQYF. For the CDR3, the DNA is TGTGCCAGCAGTCCTACTAGCGGGGGGCCTGTGACTACAGATACGCAGTATTTT.